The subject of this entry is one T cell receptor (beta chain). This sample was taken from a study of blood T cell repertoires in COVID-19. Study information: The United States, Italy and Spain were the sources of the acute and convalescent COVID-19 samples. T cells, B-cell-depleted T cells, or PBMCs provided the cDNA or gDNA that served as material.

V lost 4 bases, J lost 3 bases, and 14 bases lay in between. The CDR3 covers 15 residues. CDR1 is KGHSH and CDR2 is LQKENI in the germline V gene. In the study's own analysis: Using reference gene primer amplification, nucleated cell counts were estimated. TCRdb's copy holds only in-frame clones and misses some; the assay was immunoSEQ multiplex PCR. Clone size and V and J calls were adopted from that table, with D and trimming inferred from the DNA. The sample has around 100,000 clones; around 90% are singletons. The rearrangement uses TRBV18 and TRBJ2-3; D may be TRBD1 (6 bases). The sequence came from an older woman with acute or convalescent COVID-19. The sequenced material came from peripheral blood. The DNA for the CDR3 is TGTGCCAGCTCACGTACCGGACAGAATACAGATACGCAGTATTTT. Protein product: CASSRTGQNTDTQYF.